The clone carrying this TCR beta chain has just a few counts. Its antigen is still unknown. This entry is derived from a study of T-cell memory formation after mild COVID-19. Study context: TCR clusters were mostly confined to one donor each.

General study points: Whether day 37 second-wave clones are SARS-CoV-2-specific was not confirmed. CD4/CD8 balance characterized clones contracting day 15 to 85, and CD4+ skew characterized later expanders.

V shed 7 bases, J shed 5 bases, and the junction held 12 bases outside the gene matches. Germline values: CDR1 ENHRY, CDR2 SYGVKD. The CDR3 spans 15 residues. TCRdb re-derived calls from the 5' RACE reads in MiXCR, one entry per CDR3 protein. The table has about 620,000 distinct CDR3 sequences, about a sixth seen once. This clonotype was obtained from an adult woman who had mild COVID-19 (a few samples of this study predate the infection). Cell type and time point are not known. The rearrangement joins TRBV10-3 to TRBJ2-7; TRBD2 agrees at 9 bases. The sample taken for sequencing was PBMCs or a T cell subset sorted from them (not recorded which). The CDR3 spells CAITQGAGGQDEQYF. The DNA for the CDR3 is TGTGCCATCACCCAAGGAGCGGGAGGTCAGGACGAGCAGTACTTC.